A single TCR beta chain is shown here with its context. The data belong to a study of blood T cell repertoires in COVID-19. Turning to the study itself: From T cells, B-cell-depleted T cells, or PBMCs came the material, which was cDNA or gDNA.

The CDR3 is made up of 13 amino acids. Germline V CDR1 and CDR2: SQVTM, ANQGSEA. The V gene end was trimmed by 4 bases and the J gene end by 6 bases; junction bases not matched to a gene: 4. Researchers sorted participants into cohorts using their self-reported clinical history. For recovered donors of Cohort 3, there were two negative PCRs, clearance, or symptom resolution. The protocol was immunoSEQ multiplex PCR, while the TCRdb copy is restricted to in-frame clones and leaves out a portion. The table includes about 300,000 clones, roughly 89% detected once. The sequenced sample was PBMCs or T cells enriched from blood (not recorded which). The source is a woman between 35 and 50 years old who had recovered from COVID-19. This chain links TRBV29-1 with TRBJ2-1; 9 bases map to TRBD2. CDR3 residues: CSVASGISNEQFF. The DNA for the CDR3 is TGCAGCGTTGCTAGCGGGATAAGCAATGAGCAGTTCTTC.